The 6 T cell receptor beta chains below all came from one sample that was sequenced in a study of shared clonotypes between healthy human individuals. TCRdb's copy holds only in-frame clones and misses some; the assay was immunoSEQ multiplex PCR. The sample lists roughly 1 million clones; around 75% were seen once. The sequencing input was memory CD4+ T cells sorted from blood. Subset described: CD45RA-negative fraction. These receptors all stem from a man aged 18 to 30 in good health.

V usage is TRBV4-1 and J usage is TRBJ1-2; TRBD1 matches at 8 bases. The V and J ends lost 6 bases and 2 bases, in that order; junction bases with no gene match: 11. Germline-derived CDR1 and CDR2 are MGHRA and YSYEKL. The CDR3 contains 16 residues. The chain's CDR3 is CASRKGQQGDNYGYTF. The CDR3 DNA follows: TGCGCCAGCAGAAAGGGCCAACAGGGGGACAACTATGGCTACACCTTC.

The chain links TRBV7-2 to TRBJ2-2; tentative D call: TRBD2 (5 bases). CDR1 is SGHTA, CDR2 FQGNSA, per germline. The germline V and J ends were trimmed by 1 base and 7 bases, with 13 bases remaining between them. This CDR3 has 15 amino acids. CDR3 sequence: CASSLVTRGSGELFF. The CDR3 nucleotides are TGTGCCAGCAGCTTAGTGACCAGAGGGAGCGGGGAGCTGTTTTTT. Combining the CDR3 with reference TRBV7-2 and TRBJ2-2 gives the whole variable domain GAGVSQSPSNKVTEKGKDVELRCDPISGHTALYWYRQSLGQGLEFLIYFQGNSAPDKSGLPSDRFSAERTGGSVSTLTIQRTQQEDSAVYLCASSLVTRGSGELFFGEGSRLTVL.

This chain links TRBV10-1 with TRBJ2-3; D ambiguous. CDR1 is WNHNN, CDR2 SYGVQD, per germline (reference sequence). V was trimmed by 8 bases and J by 0 bases, leaving 18 bases between them. This CDR3 spans 16 amino acids. CDR3 coding DNA: TGCGCCAGCCTCCGACACCAAACTCCTAGCACAGATACGCAGTATTTT. Translation gives CASLRHQTPSTDTQYF.

The chain combines TRBV11-1 with TRBJ1-2; D perhaps matches TRBD1 (5 bases). The V end was cut by 0 bases, the J end by 4 bases, with 15 bases between. The germline V gene encodes CDR1 SGHAT and CDR2 FQDESV (reference sequence). The CDR3 covers 16 residues. CDR3 residues: CASSLAGTISGYGYTF. Written as DNA, the CDR3 is TGTGCCAGCAGCTTAGCTGGGACCATATCGGGCTATGGCTACACCTTC.

This clone has only one observation. The chain links TRBV9 to TRBJ2-2; 8 nucleotides match TRBD2. The CDR3 is 17 amino acids. Germline V lookup: CDR1 SGDLS, CDR2 YYNGEE. J lost 1 base, V lost 2 bases, and 7 bases had no gene match. DNA of the CDR3: TGTGCCAGCAGCGTGAGAGCGGGGGCCGAGAACACCGGGGAGCTGTTTTTT. This sequence encodes CASSVRAGAENTGELFF.

Only one count was recorded for this clone. The chain recombines TRBV7-9 with TRBJ1-2; 7 bases agree with TRBD1. Germline CDR1 SEHNR, CDR2 FQNEAQ (reference sequence). V lost 8 bases to trimming and J lost 4 bases; unmatched junction nucleotides: 10. This CDR3 is built from 14 residues. The CDR3 is CASGGTGDLYGYTF. CDR3 coding DNA: TGTGCCAGCGGCGGAACAGGGGACCTCTATGGCTACACCTTC.